This T cell receptor beta chain was profiled in a study of identical twins. Study conclusions and caveats: Fewer insertions were carried by abundant cord blood beta clonotypes, but none was seen in memory repertoires. Partly confounded zero-insertion analyses could result from invariant MAIT and iNKT cells.

Healthy Caucasians were all of the donors. This clonotype has at least ten counts. Its antigen is not identified. The authors used template switching to add a universal primer site and gave cDNA unique molecular identifiers. TCRdb used MiXCR to reprocess the 5' RACE reads, holding one entry per CDR3 protein. The profile shows approximately 700,000 distinct CDR3 sequences, over 5% of them singletons. CDR3 length: 12 residues. Trimming removed 3 bases from V and 4 bases from J, with 6 bases in between. Germline CDR1 ENHRY, CDR2 SYGVKD. The V call is TRBV10-3, the J call TRBJ1-2, with D perhaps TRBD1 (5 bases). The sequencing sample was made of naive T cells sorted from blood. The sequence came from a man younger than 35 in good health. The CDR3 DNA sequence: TGTGCCATCAGTGACCAGGGCTATGGCTACACCTTC. Its protein is CAISDQGYGYTF.